The 18 T cell receptor beta chains in this list originate from one sample, sequenced in a study of shared clonotypes between healthy human individuals (dated by TCRdb to between 2020 and 2021). The library was prepared using the immunoSEQ multiplex PCR assay. In its TCRdb copy, this immuneACCESS table keeps in-frame sequences only and misses some clones. Where compared with another copy, unresolved V genes explain less than half of these, and the others have no known cause. This sample has nearly 1 million clones in its table, and around three quarters of those were observed once. Over 1.3% of the sample comes from the top ten. Input material: memory CD4+ T cells sorted from blood. Reading the label with the study, this specimen's cell subset or site is: CD45RA-negative fraction. The receptors were gathered from a man aged 18 to 30 in good health.

This clone was observed a single time. The rearrangement links TRBV7-8 to TRBJ1-1; D is unresolved. Germline V gene lookup returns CDR1 SGHVS and CDR2 FQNEAQ. The V gene lost 5 bases and the J gene lost 6 bases, with 10 bases spanning the gap. The CDR3 has 12 amino acids. The CDR3 loop is CASSPDVAEAFF. The CDR3, as DNA: TGTGCCAGCAGCCCAGATGTAGCTGAAGCTTTCTTT.

The J gene is TRBJ2-7, the V gene TRBV18; TRBD1 matches 10 bases. J lost 5 bases, V lost 3 bases, and 7 bases had no gene match. The CDR3 totals 15 residues. Germline V lookup: CDR1 KGHSH, CDR2 LQKENI. The CDR3 nucleotides read TGTGCCAGCTCACCGGGGACAGGGGTAGGCCACGAGCAGTACTTC. Protein product: CASSPGTGVGHEQYF.

The CDR3 region is CASTGRTTGELFF. CDR3 DNA sequence: TGTGCCAGCACTGGACGGACGACCGGGGAGCTGTTTTTT. This chain uses TRBV6-5 with TRBJ2-2; D remains unclear. With 7 bases removed from V and 5 bases from J, the gap between germline ends came to 11 bases. Germline assignment: CDR1 MNHEY and CDR2 SVGAGI. The CDR3 extends over 13 amino acids.

V usage is TRBV4-1 and J usage is TRBJ2-3; 7 bases line up with TRBD1. This CDR3 has 14 residues. V was clipped by 6 bases and J by 4 bases; unmatched bases: 7. From germline, CDR1 is MGHRA and CDR2 YSYEKL. The CDR3 reads CASSPRTGADTQYF. The CDR3 DNA follows: TGCGCCAGCAGTCCCCGGACAGGCGCAGATACGCAGTATTTT.

This clone was seen ten or more times. This sequence joins TRBV7-6 and TRBJ1-2; the match to TRBD1 covers 7 bases. CDR1 SGHVS and CDR2 FNYEAQ come from the germline V gene. Trimming at V came to 4 bases and at J to 7 bases, leaving 6 bases not matched to a gene. This CDR3 comprises 13 residues. The CDR3 spells CASSSGQSGGYTF. CDR3 DNA sequence: TGTGCCAGCAGCTCGGGACAGTCGGGTGGCTACACCTTC.

This rearrangement joins TRBV6-6 to TRBJ2-1; perhaps TRBD2 as D (5 bases). Trimming shortened V by 0 bases and J by 4 bases, and 7 bases separated the two germline ends. Germline CDR1 reads MNHNY; CDR2 reads SVGAGI (reference sequence). The CDR3 is made up of 14 amino acids. The CDR3 DNA reads TGTGCCAGCAGTTACTCGCGGGTATACAATGAGCAGTTCTTC. Protein sequence: CASSYSRVYNEQFF.

V and J are TRBV6-6 and TRBJ1-2, with unresolved D. V was shortened by 11 bases and J by 8 bases, with 15 bases between the two germline ends. The CDR3 has 11 residues. Germline CDR1 MNHNY, CDR2 SVGAGI (reference sequence). This CDR3 is CAASALYGYTF. CDR3 in DNA: TGTGCCGCAAGCGCCCTGTACGGCTACACCTTC.

This clone has just one count. This chain connects TRBV6-7 to TRBJ1-5; D gene uncertain. Being an ORF, TRBV6-7 has a function that is uncertain. The V end lost 6 bases, the J end lost 5 bases, and 20 bases lay between the germline ends. CDR3 length equals 16 residues. CDR3 amino acids: CASSPAPPDRDQPQHF. In nucleotides, the CDR3 is TGTGCCAGCAGCCCCGCCCCCCCGGACCGAGATCAGCCCCAGCATTTT.

In this sample, this clone turned up once. The chain recombines TRBV30 with TRBJ2-3; 7 bases match TRBD2. Germline loops: CDR1 GTSNPN, CDR2 SVGIG (reference sequence). V lost 2 bases and J lost 0; bases outside the gene matches: 5. The CDR3 runs to 15 residues. This CDR3 is CAWSKLATSTDTQYF. The CDR3 DNA reads TGTGCCTGGAGTAAACTAGCGACTAGCACAGATACGCAGTATTTT.

This sequence joins TRBV7-2 and TRBJ2-1; 10 bases match TRBD2. J gave up 10 bases and V 1 base, and 10 bases lay outside the gene matches. The CDR3 loop spans 16 amino acids. Germline V lookup: CDR1 SGHTA, CDR2 FQGNSA. The CDR3 loop is CASSLVRASGSQEQFF. CDR3 DNA sequence: TGTGCCAGCAGCTTAGTAAGGGCTAGCGGGAGTCAAGAGCAGTTCTTC.

This chain links TRBV4-3 with TRBJ2-3; D gene uncertain. From germline, CDR1 is LGHNA and CDR2 YSLEER. The CDR3 has 15 residues. V lost 4 bases, J lost 0 bases, and 11 bases lay in between. Written as DNA, the CDR3 is TGCGCCAGCAGCCGTAGGGAATCTAGCACAGATACGCAGTATTTT. Translation: CASSRRESSTDTQYF.

The chain links TRBV7-2 to TRBJ2-3; TRBD1 aligns across 12 bases. V dropped 4 bases and J dropped 11; count of bases not matched to a gene: 10. Per the germline V gene, CDR1 is SGHTA and CDR2 is FQGNSA. The CDR3 is 15 residues long. DNA for the CDR3: TGTGCCAGCAGCTCGGGACAGGGGGCCCCGAGGGGGCAGTATTTT. Translated: CASSSGQGAPRGQYF.

About this clone itself: The CDR3 ends on some other residue instead of the conserved phenylalanine or tryptophan, so this is likely a read error. No DNA is shown, since the ends of the CDR3 on it are uncertain; the CDR3 is the one TCRdb lists. V usage is TRBV23-1 and J usage is TRBJ1-4; TRBD1, the table's D call, was not compared with the DNA. TRBV23-1 is classed as an ORF, of uncertain function. The CDR3 numbers 16 amino acids, ends counted. The CDR3 spells CASSQSIQGALLSAPV.

In this sample, this clone turned up a few times. The chain combines TRBV4-2 with TRBJ1-4; 8 nucleotides agree with TRBD1. V lost 1 base, J lost 8 bases, and 12 bases stayed unmatched. The CDR3 totals 17 residues. The germline gives CDR1 LGHNA, CDR2 YNFKEQ. The CDR3: CASSQASGAGGGEKLFF. The CDR3 nucleotides are TGTGCCAGCAGCCAAGCGAGTGGGGCAGGGGGCGGCGAAAAACTGTTTTTT.

V and J are TRBV5-1 and TRBJ1-2; TRBD1 is a possible D gene (6 bases). The V end was cut by 4 bases, the J end by 10 bases, with 14 bases between. In germline, CDR1 is SGHRS, CDR2 YFSETQ. CDR3 length: 12 residues. CDR3 coding DNA: TGCGCCAGCAGCGGTGACAGGTCGAACTACACCTTC. Its protein product is CASSGDRSNYTF.

This clone was seen a few times. CDR3 protein: CASRSDRPEAFF. CDR3 in DNA: TGTGCCAGCAGATCGGACAGGCCTGAAGCTTTCTTT. The chain has TRBV2 and TRBJ1-1; TRBD1 aligns across 7 bases. The trim removed 6 bases at V and 6 bases at J, leaving 4 bases unmatched. From germline, CDR1 is SNHLY and CDR2 FYNNEI. The CDR3 length is 12 residues.

The chain recombines TRBV5-4 with TRBJ1-4, with unresolved D. From germline, CDR1 is SGHNT and CDR2 YYREEE (reference sequence). The V end was cut by 0 bases, the J end by 5 bases, with 11 bases between. The CDR3 covers 15 residues. Here the CDR3 DNA reads TGTGCCAGCAGCTTGGATCCCCACGGAAATGAAAAACTGTTTTTT. This translates into CASSLDPHGNEKLFF.

The J gene is TRBJ2-3, the V gene TRBV7-9; 9 bases line up with TRBD1. Germline CDR1 SEHNR, CDR2 FQNEAQ (reference sequence). With V trimmed by 4 bases and J by 3 bases, 2 bases remained unmatched. CDR3 length equals 14 residues. In nucleotides, the CDR3 is TGTGCCAGCAGCTGGGGACAGGGAACAGATACGCAGTATTTT. This sequence encodes CASSWGQGTDTQYF. Combining the CDR3 with reference TRBV7-9 and TRBJ2-3 gives the whole variable domain DTGVSQNPRHKITKRGQNVTFRCDPISEHNRLYWYRQTLGQGPEFLTYFQNEAQLEKSRLLSDRFSAERPKGSFSTLEIQRTEQGDSAMYLCASSWGQGTDTQYFGPGTRLTVL.